This TCR beta chain was captured by sequencing in a study of CD8 T cells in Susac syndrome. This CDR3 has 14 residues. Germline-derived CDR1 and CDR2 are SNHLY and FYNNEI. V was pared by 6 bases and J by 0 bases, with 0 bases of the junction left unmatched. The RNA input was roughly 0.45 to 1 ug, and it was reverse transcribed with random hexamers. Each CDR3 protein is one row after TCRdb ran MiXCR on the immunoSEQ multiplex PCR reads. Of about 300,000 distinct CDR3 sequences in the sample, approximately 90% were seen once. The material sequenced was CD8+ T cells from PBMCs. The clonotype originates from a human donor with multiple sclerosis. The chain couples TRBV2 to TRBJ2-1; 9 nucleotides match TRBD2. The CDR3 coding sequence is TGTGCCAGCAGGACTAGCGGCTCCTACAATGAGCAGTTCTTC. This encodes CASRTSGSYNEQFF.